This passage covers 31 T cell receptor beta chains from one sample sequenced in a study of CD8+ T cells in alopecia areata. TCR sequencing used cDNA made by reverse transcription of extracted RNA. Profiling relied on immunoSEQ multiplex PCR, and the TCRdb table lists in-frame clones only, not all of them. Among some 130,000 clones, about 46% were seen once, and the ten largest hold under 20%. Source: CD8+ T cells sorted from blood, taken at week 0. The source is a human donor with alopecia areata.

This rearrangement joins TRBV11-1 to TRBJ2-1; no firm D call. This CDR3 is built from 15 residues. V lost 1 base and J lost 0, with 7 bases in between. Germline V gene lookup returns CDR1 SGHAT and CDR2 FQDESV (reference sequence). This chain's CDR3 is CASSLVSSSYNEQFF. In nucleotides, the CDR3 is TGTGCCAGCAGCTTAGTTAGCAGCTCCTACAATGAGCAGTTCTTC.

The chain recombines TRBV2 with TRBJ1-2; 7 bases fit TRBD1. CDR3 length equals 14 residues. Germline loops: CDR1 SNHLY, CDR2 FYNNEI. Trimming at V came to 4 bases and at J to 0 bases, leaving 2 bases not matched to a gene. The DNA of the CDR3 is TGTGCCAGCAGTGCAGGGGGAGCTAACTATGGCTACACCTTC. This codes for CASSAGGANYGYTF. Full variable domain (outside the CDR3, taken from reference TRBV2 and TRBJ1-2): EPEVTQTPSHQVTQMGQEVILRCVPISNHLYFYWYRQILGQKVEFLVSFYNNEISEKSEIFDDQFSVERPDGSNFTLKIRSTKLEDSAMYFCASSAGGANYGYTFGSGTRLTVV.

The V and J genes are TRBV6-5 and TRBJ2-2; 7 bases align to TRBD1. The V gene's germline CDR1 is MNHEY and CDR2 SVGAGI. The CDR3 extends over 15 amino acids. Trimming took 2 bases from V and 4 from J; bases not matched to a gene: 4. This CDR3 is CASSYGQAITGELFF. The CDR3 region has the DNA TGTGCCAGCAGTTACGGACAGGCGATCACCGGGGAGCTGTTTTTT.

The chain uses TRBV2 and TRBJ2-7, with D possibly being TRBD1 (6 bases). The ends were cut back, 4 bases at V and 3 bases at J, with 19 bases in the middle. Germline V gene sequence: CDR1 SNHLY, CDR2 FYNNEI. The CDR3 length is 16 residues. DNA of the CDR3: TGTGCCAGCAGTGTATCCGGGACACGAAGAGACTACGAGCAGTACTTC. It specifies CASSVSGTRRDYEQYF.

This clone appeared many times. This chain links TRBV11-2 with TRBJ2-3, with 9 bases fitting TRBD2. This CDR3 region has 16 residues. V trimming: 4 bases; J trimming: 3 bases; junction bases outside the gene matches: 8. Germline V gene lookup returns CDR1 SGHAT and CDR2 FQNNGV. The CDR3 spells CASSSSGAAGTDTQYF. The CDR3 DNA follows: TGTGCCAGCAGCTCTAGCGGGGCGGCGGGTACAGATACGCAGTATTTT.

J is TRBJ2-1 and V is TRBV29-1; 10 nucleotides line up with TRBD2. Germline trimming cut 7 bases from V and 5 bases from J; bases unmatched to any gene: 8. CDR1 and CDR2 (germline): SQVTM, ANQGSEA. This CDR3 comprises 14 residues. The CDR3 coding sequence is TGCAGCGGTGCGAAAGCGGGGGGGCACAATGAGCAGTTCTTC. This codes for CSGAKAGGHNEQFF.

Here the CDR3 DNA reads TGTGCCAGCTCACCGCGGGATCGTAATTTCTATGGCTACACCTTC. This gives the protein CASSPRDRNFYGYTF. The chain employs TRBV18 and TRBJ1-2; D uncertain. The CDR3 is made up of 15 amino acids. CDR1 KGHSH and CDR2 LQKENI come from the germline V gene. Trimming stripped 3 bases from V and 4 bases from J, with 15 bases between.

This clone was observed a handful of times. The chain has TRBV7-2 and TRBJ2-1; 8 bases align to TRBD2. CDR1 and CDR2 (germline): SGHTA, FQGNSA. This CDR3 comprises 16 residues. The J segment lost 4 bases and the V segment lost 2 bases, leaving 7 bases of the junction unmatched. The DNA for the CDR3 is TGTGCCAGCAGCTTATGGGTGGCTAGCGGGTACAATGAGCAGTTCTTC. Translation gives CASSLWVASGYNEQFF.

In nucleotides, the CDR3 is TGTGCCAGCAGCTTACTGGGCGGCAATCAGCCCCAGCATTTT. It specifies CASSLLGGNQPQHF. This chain connects TRBV13 to TRBJ1-5; D call uncertain. Germline CDR1 PRHDT, CDR2 FYEKMQ (reference sequence). CDR3 length: 14 amino acids. The V and J ends lost 2 bases and 2 bases respectively, with 7 bases between them.

The sample holds a few counts of this clone. The chain carries TRBV7-8 and TRBJ2-5; 7 bases line up with TRBD1. Germline-derived CDR1 and CDR2 are SGHVS and FQNEAQ. V was pared by 10 bases and J by 5 bases, with 10 bases of the junction left unmatched. The CDR3 is made up of 13 amino acids. The CDR3 is CATGAGGAETQYF. DNA of the CDR3: TGTGCCACCGGGGCAGGGGGTGCGGAGACCCAGTACTTC.

This clone was found a few times. The gene calls are TRBV7-9 and TRBJ2-7, with 8 bases that match TRBD1. With 5 bases clipped from V and 10 bases from J, the junction kept 10 bases outside the gene matches. The CDR3 length is 13 residues. In germline, CDR1 is SEHNR, CDR2 FQNEAQ (reference sequence). CDR3: CASSPQPGGDQYF. For the CDR3, the DNA is TGTGCCAGCAGCCCCCAGCCAGGGGGCGATCAGTACTTC.

This sequence joins TRBV13 and TRBJ2-7, with no clear D. The germline CDR1 and CDR2 sequences are PRHDT and FYEKMQ (reference sequence). The CDR3 extends over 14 amino acids. Trimming took off 0 bases at V and 2 bases at J, with 8 bases between the two ends. DNA of the CDR3: TGTGCCAGCAGCTTAGGCTCAGTACCCTACGAGCAGTACTTC. It specifies CASSLGSVPYEQYF.

CDR3 amino acids: CASRSAGPSEQYF. CDR3 in DNA: TGTGCCAGCCGCTCGGCAGGTCCGTCCGAGCAGTACTTC. The rearrangement uses TRBV7-9 and TRBJ2-7; D gene uncertain. With 8 bases removed from V and 6 bases from J, the gap between germline ends came to 17 bases. CDR1 is SEHNR and CDR2 is FQNEAQ in the germline V gene (reference sequence). The CDR3 extends over 13 amino acids.

This clone was observed many times. The chain links TRBV7-9 to TRBJ2-2, with 10 bases aligning to TRBD2. V gave up 4 bases and J gave up 2 bases; unmatched junction bases: 7. The germline CDR1 and CDR2 sequences are SEHNR and FQNEAQ (reference sequence). CDR3 length: 17 residues. The CDR3 reads CASSSLAGELNTGELFF. For the CDR3, the DNA is TGTGCCAGCAGCTCTCTAGCGGGGGAACTCAACACCGGGGAGCTGTTTTTT.

As to this clone: At one of its ends the junction is not consistent with the germline gene, which may arise from a read error. V gene TRBV12-5 combines with J gene TRBJ2-5, with 13 bases lining up with TRBD2. The CDR3 is made up of 13 amino acids. Germline-derived CDR1 and CDR2 are LGHNT and FRNRAP. The CDR3 reads CASDPGLAGNKDF. CDR3 DNA sequence: TGTGCTAGCGACCCGGGACTAGCGGGGAATAAGGACTTC. Using reference TRBV12-5 and TRBJ2-5 for the parts outside the CDR3, the full variable domain is DARVTQTPRHKVTEMGQEVTMRCQPILGHNTVFWYRQTMMQGLELLAYFRNRAPLDDSGMPKDRFSAEMPDATLATLKIQPSEPRDSAVYFCASDPGLAGNKDFGPGTRLLVL.

The chain employs TRBV5-1 and TRBJ2-7; no clear D. V lost 4 bases to trimming and J lost 3 bases, with 17 bases between them. Germline CDR1 and CDR2: SGHRS and YFSETQ. The CDR3 has 15 amino acids. The CDR3 DNA sequence: TGCGCCAGCAGCCCTGGGCAGGACGCCCTCTACGAGCAGTACTTC. Its protein is CASSPGQDALYEQYF.

V usage is TRBV30 and J usage is TRBJ2-1; D might be TRBD1 (6 bases). Trimming shortened V by 5 bases and J by 7 bases, and 18 bases separated the two germline ends. Germline loops: CDR1 GTSNPN, CDR2 SVGIG (reference sequence). The CDR3 covers 14 residues. CDR3 residues: CAWGENRVWNEQFF. The DNA for the CDR3 is TGTGCCTGGGGCGAAAACAGGGTGTGGAATGAGCAGTTCTTC.

This clone came up a few times. The genes are TRBV11-2 and TRBJ2-1; TRBD2 aligns across 10 bases. Germline V CDR1 and CDR2: SGHAT, FQNNGV. The CDR3 runs 17 residues. The J segment lost 1 base and the V segment lost 4 bases, leaving 7 bases of the junction unmatched. Here the CDR3 reads CASSSALAGASYNEQFF. For the CDR3, the DNA is TGTGCCAGCAGCTCAGCCCTAGCGGGGGCATCCTACAATGAGCAGTTCTTC.

The chain joins TRBV7-9 to TRBJ1-2; 8 nucleotides align to TRBD1. This CDR3 has 13 residues. Germline CDR1 and CDR2: SEHNR and FQNEAQ (reference sequence). Losses at the gene ends were 6 bases for V and 3 bases for J; bases not matched to a gene: 3. CDR3: CASRKGQDYGYTF. The CDR3 DNA is TGTGCCAGCAGGAAGGGACAGGACTATGGCTACACCTTC.

This clone occurred a few times. The chain carries TRBV27 and TRBJ2-2, with 8 nucleotides matching TRBD2. Trimming took 5 bases from V and 4 from J; bases not matched to a gene: 6. There are 15 residues in the CDR3. Per germline, CDR1 MNHEY and CDR2 SMNVEV (reference sequence). The CDR3 here is CASSTPGLVTGELFF. Written as DNA, the CDR3 is TGTGCCAGCAGTACACCGGGACTAGTCACCGGGGAGCTGTTTTTT.

In its sample, this clone was seen a few times. J is TRBJ2-1 and V is TRBV4-3, with D uncertain. The CDR3 runs to 14 residues. CDR1 LGHNA and CDR2 YSLEER come from the germline V gene. Trimming shortened V by 3 bases and J by 8 bases, and 14 bases separated the two germline ends. CDR3 nucleotide sequence: TGCGCCAGCAGCCACTACAAGGGTTTGGATGAGCAGTTCTTC. Protein product: CASSHYKGLDEQFF.

V gene TRBV29-1 combines with J gene TRBJ1-2; D gene ambiguous. V was shortened by 0 bases and J by 4 bases, with 12 bases between the two germline ends. Germline CDR1 and CDR2: SQVTM and ANQGSEA. The CDR3 length is 14 residues. Here the CDR3 DNA reads TGCAGCGTTGAAGATCAAGGACGCGGCTATGGCTACACCTTC. Translated, it gives CSVEDQGRGYGYTF. The variable domain in full, with the rest retrieved from reference TRBV29-1 and TRBJ1-2, is SAVISQKPSRDICQRGTSLTIQCQVDSQVTMMFWYRQQPGQSLTLIATANQGSEATYESGFVIDKFPISRPNLTFSTLTVSNMSPEDSSIYLCSVEDQGRGYGYTFGSGTRLTVV.

The rearrangement links TRBV27 to TRBJ1-2; a possible D gene is TRBD1 (6 bases). This CDR3 is built from 15 residues. Trimming cost V 6 bases and J 8 bases, with 22 bases left between them. Germline lookup yields CDR1 MNHEY and CDR2 SMNVEV (reference sequence). This CDR3 is CASSGEGEGTHGYTF. The DNA of the CDR3 is TGTGCCAGCAGCGGAGAGGGGGAAGGAACCCACGGCTACACCTTC.

This clone was seen only a few times. The chain carries TRBV29-1 and TRBJ2-2, with 9 bases aligning to TRBD1. Germline V lookup: CDR1 SQVTM, CDR2 ANQGSEA. V was clipped by 6 bases and J by 0 bases; unmatched bases: 2. CDR3 length equals 14 residues. The CDR3 nucleotides are TGCAGCGTCCGGGACAGGGCGAACACCGGGGAGCTGTTTTTT. This encodes CSVRDRANTGELFF.

The chain uses TRBV6-5 and TRBJ2-5; D remains ambiguous. Between the trimmed V and J ends, which lost 2 bases and 1 base, there was a span of 5 bases. Germline V lookup: CDR1 MNHEY, CDR2 SVGAGI. This CDR3 is built from 13 residues. The CDR3 nucleotides are TGTGCCAGCAGTTACGGCAGCCAAGAGACCCAGTACTTC. This translates into CASSYGSQETQYF.

CDR3 region: CSVRGLQGNYGYTF. CDR3 in DNA: TGCAGCGTTAGGGGGTTACAGGGGAACTATGGCTACACCTTC. The rearrangement links TRBV29-1 to TRBJ1-2; 7 bases map to TRBD1. The CDR3 covers 14 residues. The junction had 8 bases not matched to a gene; V was cut back by 5 bases and J by 2 bases. Germline CDR1 SQVTM, CDR2 ANQGSEA.

V gene TRBV6-1 combines with J gene TRBJ1-1, with TRBD1 as a possible D gene (6 bases). CDR1 MNHNS and CDR2 SASEGT come from the germline V gene. CDR3 length: 17 residues. Trimming removed 1 base from V and 1 base from J, with 16 bases in between. CDR3 sequence: CASSEGFWGAPNTEAFF. Written as DNA, the CDR3 is TGTGCCAGCAGTGAAGGGTTTTGGGGGGCCCCGAACACTGAAGCTTTCTTT.

The chain is built from TRBV5-1 and TRBJ1-6, with 7 bases identical to TRBD1. Trimming took 0 bases from V and 10 from J; bases not matched to a gene: 7. Germline V CDR1 and CDR2: SGHRS, YFSETQ. This CDR3 contains 15 residues. CDR3 amino acids: CASSLGPDRNSPLHF. CDR3 bases: TGCGCCAGCAGCTTGGGCCCGGACAGGAACTCACCCCTCCACTTT. Looking up the rest from reference TRBV5-1 and TRBJ1-6 gives the full variable domain: KAGVTQTPRYLIKTRGQQVTLSCSPISGHRSVSWYQQTPGQGLQFLFEYFSETQRNKGNFPGRFSGRQFSNSRSEMNVSTLELGDSALYLCASSLGPDRNSPLHFGNGTRLTVT.

The chain links TRBV30 to TRBJ2-5; D is uncertain. Trimming took 1 base from V and 7 from J, leaving 4 bases between them. The CDR3 runs to 10 residues. Germline V lookup: CDR1 GTSNPN, CDR2 SVGIG (reference sequence). CDR3 loop: CAWSAGTQYF. CDR3 DNA: TGTGCCTGGAGTGCAGGGACCCAGTACTTC.

This clone was seen repeatedly, ten times or more. V usage is TRBV6-4 and J usage is TRBJ2-1; 14 bases line up with TRBD2. This CDR3 region has 15 residues. V shed 5 bases, J shed 8 bases, and the junction held 5 bases outside the gene matches. In germline, CDR1 is MRHNA, CDR2 SNTAGT. The CDR3 reads CASSKTSGGAHEQFF. As DNA, the CDR3 is TGTGCCAGCAGTAAGACTAGCGGGGGGGCCCATGAGCAGTTCTTC.

The CDR3 DNA sequence: TGTGCCAGCAGCGTAGGGGCAGGAGGAGGCTACACCTTC. Translated, it gives CASSVGAGGGYTF. This chain joins TRBV9 and TRBJ1-2; D is undetermined. Trimming took off 0 bases at V and 8 bases at J, with 11 bases between the two ends. CDR3 size: 13 residues. Germline values: CDR1 SGDLS, CDR2 YYNGEE.